These 11 T cell receptor beta chains came from one sample sequenced in a study of blood T cell repertoires in COVID-19. TCRdb's table, derived via immunoSEQ multiplex PCR, lists solely in-frame clones and lacks some. The data contain 200,000 to 250,000 clones, 85% to 90% of them singletons. What was sequenced was peripheral blood. All receptors come from a woman between 55 and 75 years old with acute or convalescent COVID-19.

This chain links TRBV5-1 with TRBJ2-2; D gene unclear. V was shortened by 0 bases and J by 5 bases, with 5 bases between the two germline ends. This CDR3 spans 13 amino acids. Germline CDR1 SGHRS, CDR2 YFSETQ. The CDR3 DNA reads as TGCGCCAGCAGCTTGGGGCAGACCGGGGAGCTGTTTTTT. It codes for CASSLGQTGELFF.

The chain joins TRBV7-8 to TRBJ2-1; weak D call: TRBD1 (6 bases). The V end was cut by 1 base, the J end by 8 bases, with 18 bases between. Germline V gene data show CDR1 as SGHVS and CDR2 as FQNEAQ. The CDR3 has 16 amino acids. The CDR3 sequence is CASSLDLNRASDEQFF. DNA of the CDR3: TGTGCCAGCAGCTTAGACCTCAACAGGGCATCCGATGAGCAGTTCTTC.

The CDR3 DNA follows: TGCGCCAGCAGCTTGGACCCGGACAGGGCAACTCTAACCCTCCACTTT. It yields the protein CASSLDPDRATLTLHF. The chain combines TRBV5-1 with TRBJ1-6; 8 nucleotides agree with TRBD1. Germline CDR1 and CDR2: SGHRS and YFSETQ. V was pared by 0 bases and J by 14 bases, with 13 bases of the junction left unmatched. The CDR3 runs to 16 residues.

The genes are TRBV19 and TRBJ2-2, with 8 nucleotides matching TRBD2. This CDR3 has 17 residues. V lost 2 bases, J lost 0 bases, and 5 bases stayed unmatched. The V gene's germline CDR1 is LNHDA and CDR2 SQIVND (reference sequence). CDR3 sequence reads: CASSIRTSGANTGELFF. Here the CDR3 DNA reads TGTGCCAGTAGTATACGAACTAGCGGAGCGAACACCGGGGAGCTGTTTTTT.

This clone was observed a single time. This chain uses TRBV19 with TRBJ2-5, with a tentative D call TRBD2 (6 bases). The CDR3 loop spans 15 amino acids. Germline CDR1 and CDR2: LNHDA and SQIVND (reference sequence). V lost 5 bases, J lost 2 bases, and 15 bases lay in between. The CDR3 loop is CASSQVGRRQETQYF. CDR3 sequence (DNA): TGTGCCAGTAGTCAAGTGGGGAGGCGGCAAGAGACCCAGTACTTC.

The CDR3 sequence is CASSLSGTGKNIQYF. The CDR3 nucleotides are TGTGCCAGCAGCCTTTCCGGGACAGGGAAAAACATTCAGTACTTC. This chain uses TRBV3-1 (or the pseudogene TRBV3-2) with TRBJ2-4; 9 positions match TRBD1. V dropped 4 bases and J dropped 4; count of bases not matched to a gene: 5. Germline V gene lookup returns CDR1 LGHDT and CDR2 YNNKEL (reference sequence). This CDR3 region has 15 residues.

This chain connects TRBV27 to TRBJ1-2; no firm D call. This CDR3 is built from 13 residues. Germline V gene data show CDR1 as MNHEY and CDR2 as SMNVEV (reference sequence). V lost 2 bases, J lost 4 bases, and 8 bases lay in between. CDR3 loop: CASSLNGGYGYTF. DNA for the CDR3: TGTGCCAGCAGTTTAAACGGCGGCTATGGCTACACCTTC.

The V call is TRBV6-5, the J call TRBJ2-1, with D possibly TRBD2 on 6 matching bases. This CDR3 comprises 13 residues. Trimming took off 5 bases at V and 7 bases at J, with 12 bases between the two ends. Germline assignment: CDR1 MNHEY and CDR2 SVGAGI. The CDR3 reads CASSTRGRNEQFF. CDR3 nucleotide sequence: TGTGCCAGCAGTACGAGAGGGAGGAATGAGCAGTTCTTC.

This rearrangement joins TRBV14 to TRBJ2-7; the D is unclear. The V end lost 1 base, the J end lost 6 bases, and 7 bases lay between the germline ends. The V gene's germline CDR1 is SGHDN and CDR2 FVKESK. The CDR3 is 12 amino acids. DNA of the CDR3: TGTGCCAGCAGCCAAGGGCAACGCGAGCAGTACTTC. This gives the protein CASSQGQREQYF.

The chain combines TRBV3-1 (or the pseudogene TRBV3-2) with TRBJ2-2; TRBD1 is a possible D gene (6 bases). The CDR3 is made up of 18 amino acids. V was trimmed by 1 base and J by 2 bases, leaving 17 bases between them. Germline CDR1 is LGHDT and CDR2 is YNNKEL (reference sequence). The CDR3 sequence is CASSQVRVGAVNTGELFF. As DNA, the CDR3 is TGTGCCAGCAGCCAAGTCCGGGTGGGGGCGGTTAACACCGGGGAGCTGTTTTTT.

The CDR3 DNA is TGTGCCAGCAGTACGTTCCAGGGTTACGAGCAGTACTTC. Protein: CASSTFQGYEQYF. The rearrangement joins TRBV28 to TRBJ2-7; D is perhaps TRBD1 (5 bases). The V end was cut by 5 bases, the J end by 4 bases, with 12 bases between. Per the germline V gene, CDR1 is MDHEN and CDR2 is SYDVKM. This CDR3 contains 13 residues.